The 20 T cell receptor beta chains below come from one sample, sequenced in a study of naive and memory T cell subsets (dated by TCRdb to between 2016 and 2019). Paper-wide results and their limitations: A few larger clonotypes were present in naive repertoires, especially CD8 naive repertoires, and these clonotypes were possibly memory cells re-expressing CD45RA.

Libraries came from UMI-ligation and nested PCR. These reads were obtained on an Illumina MiSeq. The beta constant-region primer was an equimolar mix of two oligonucleotides covering both TRBC1 and TRBC2. The ligated cDNA went through four rounds of PCR with nested alpha and beta constant-region primers together with the SP2 primer. Using fastp trimming at Q25 and MiXCR clonotype assembly, TCRdb reanalyzed the public sequencing data and kept in-frame beta chains. For every CDR3 protein sequence, its rows merge into one entry that carries the most common genes and DNA. Counted in this sample were approximately 150,000 distinct CDR3 sequences; under 25% of them appeared once. The top ten clones comprise roughly 0.1% of the sample. These receptors are not linked to any known antigen. Sequenced sample: naive CD4+ T cells from blood. The cell subset or site label here, explained by the study, means: naive T cells, CD45RA high CD27+. Source of these receptors: a human donor in good health.

This chain connects TRBV25-1 to TRBJ2-1; 8 bases are shared with TRBD2. CDR1 MGHDK and CDR2 SYGVNS come from the germline V gene. This CDR3 spans 16 amino acids. The V and J ends lost 3 bases and 4 bases, in that order; junction bases with no gene match: 8. CDR3 coding DNA: TGTGCCAGCAGTGAGTCGGCTAGCGGGCATTACAATGAGCAGTTCTTC. This encodes CASSESASGHYNEQFF.

A few counts support this clonotype. V gene TRBV18 combines with J gene TRBJ2-7, with D tentatively TRBD1 (5 bases). Per germline, CDR1 KGHSH and CDR2 LQKENI. This CDR3 has 14 residues. Trimming cost V 1 base and J 2 bases, with 9 bases left between them. In nucleotides, the CDR3 is TGTGCCAGCTCACCACTGGACACGGCCTACGAGCAGTACTTC. This translates into CASSPLDTAYEQYF.

This sequence joins TRBV28 and TRBJ2-5, with a tentative D call TRBD2 (6 bases). The CDR3 is made up of 14 amino acids. Germline CDR1 and CDR2: MDHEN and SYDVKM. Trimming left V 2 bases short and J 3 bases short, with 10 bases between. The CDR3 is CASSLGGREETQYF. The CDR3 coding sequence is TGTGCCAGCAGTTTAGGGGGGAGAGAAGAGACCCAGTACTTC.

In this sample, this clonotype turned up many times. The chain uses TRBV24-1 and TRBJ1-1; possibly TRBD1 for D (6 bases). Trimming stripped 7 bases from V and 0 bases from J, with 8 bases between. Germline CDR1 and CDR2: KGHDR and SFDVKD. The CDR3 covers 13 residues. CDR3 sequence (DNA): TGTGCCACCAGCGACAGGATGAACACTGAAGCTTTCTTT. It yields the protein CATSDRMNTEAFF.

CDR3 amino acids: CASMAGGNTGELFF. The CDR3 coding sequence is TGTGCCAGCATGGCGGGAGGGAACACCGGGGAGCTGTTTTTT. V usage is TRBV28 and J usage is TRBJ2-2; 8 bases are shared with TRBD2. The CDR3 totals 14 residues. The germline gives CDR1 MDHEN, CDR2 SYDVKM. The trim removed 7 bases at V and 1 base at J, leaving 2 bases unmatched.

V gene TRBV6-2 or TRBV6-3 combines with J gene TRBJ2-7; D ambiguous. V was trimmed by 6 bases and J by 7 bases, leaving 10 bases between them. Per the germline V gene, CDR1 is MNHEY and CDR2 is SVGEGT. CDR3 length equals 11 residues. The CDR3 nucleotides are TGTGCCAGCAGCCAATCCTCGGAGCAGTACTTC. It encodes CASSQSSEQYF.

The gene calls are TRBV5-4 and TRBJ1-5; D unresolved. V was cut by 0 bases and J by 2 bases, with 6 bases left in between. This CDR3 spans 14 amino acids. Germline lookup yields CDR1 SGHNT and CDR2 YYREEE (reference sequence). The CDR3 region is CASSLGLRNQPQHF. The CDR3 coding sequence is TGTGCCAGCAGCTTGGGACTACGCAATCAGCCCCAGCATTTT.

V and J are TRBV7-2 and TRBJ1-1, with D tentatively TRBD1 (5 bases). CDR3 length: 11 amino acids. Trimming shortened V by 5 bases and J by 7 bases, and 8 bases separated the two germline ends. In germline, CDR1 is SGHTA, CDR2 FQGNSA. CDR3 DNA sequence: TGTGCCAGCAGCCCACAGGATGAAGCTTTCTTT. Its protein product is CASSPQDEAFF.

This clonotype was seen repeatedly, ten times or more. J is TRBJ2-3 and V is TRBV20-1, with D tentatively TRBD1 (6 bases). Germline values: CDR1 DFQATT, CDR2 SNEGSKA (reference sequence). V gave up 6 bases and J gave up 1 base, with 17 bases separating them. CDR3 length equals 15 residues. The CDR3 DNA reads as TGCAGTGCACCGCGACAGGTCCCCCGCACAGATACGCAGTATTTT. Protein sequence: CSAPRQVPRTDTQYF.

The chain employs TRBV3-1 and TRBJ2-7; 10 bases match TRBD2. Trimming cost V 8 bases and J 3 bases; bases outside gene matches: 4. Germline CDR1 and CDR2: LGHDT and YNNKEL (reference sequence). The CDR3 is 13 amino acids. DNA of the CDR3: TGTGCCAGCCAGCGGGAGGGCCTCTACGAGCAGTACTTC. It is translated as CASQREGLYEQYF.

This clonotype was recorded many times. The chain recombines TRBV18 with TRBJ2-7; 7 bases align to TRBD1. Trimming removed 5 bases from V and 2 bases from J; junction bases left unmatched: 9. The CDR3 runs to 15 residues. Germline lookup yields CDR1 KGHSH and CDR2 LQKENI. The CDR3, as DNA: TGTGCCAGCTCAACTATTACGGGACAGACCTACGAGCAGTACTTC. It translates to CASSTITGQTYEQYF. The full variable domain, its missing parts supplied by reference TRBV18 and TRBJ2-7, is NAGVMQNPRHLVRRRGQEARLRCSPMKGHSHVYWYRQLPEEGLKFMVYLQKENIIDESGMPKERFSAEFPKEGPSILRIQQVVRGDSAAYFCASSTITGQTYEQYFGPGTRLTVT.

The V call is TRBV19, the J call TRBJ2-7; D unclear. The CDR3 consists of 13 residues. CDR1 is LNHDA, CDR2 SQIVND, per germline (reference sequence). V was pared by 4 bases and J by 5 bases, with 12 bases between. CDR3 amino acids: CASSTTLSHEQYF. In DNA, the CDR3 is TGTGCCAGTAGTACCACATTGAGCCACGAGCAGTACTTC.

The CDR3 sequence is CASGPGIAGELFF. The CDR3 bases are TGTGCCAGCGGGCCGGGTATTGCGGGGGAGCTGTTTTTT. V and J are TRBV9 and TRBJ2-2; the D is unclear. The CDR3 length is 13 residues. V shed 7 bases and J shed 8 bases, with 15 bases lying between them. CDR1 and CDR2 from the germline V gene are SGDLS and YYNGEE.

This clonotype was counted only a few times. The V and J genes are TRBV5-1 and TRBJ2-5; D is undetermined. The CDR3 has 16 residues. CDR1 is SGHRS, CDR2 YFSETQ, per germline. The germline V and J ends were trimmed by 1 base and 0 bases, with 13 bases remaining between them. DNA for the CDR3: TGCGCCAGCAGCTTGCTCTCGGCGGAATACCAAGAGACCCAGTACTTC. It encodes CASSLLSAEYQETQYF.

The genes are TRBV28 and TRBJ1-5, with a tentative D call TRBD1 (6 bases). Germline V gene data show CDR1 as MDHEN and CDR2 as SYDVKM. This CDR3 region has 14 residues. The ends were cut back, 6 bases at V and 9 bases at J, with 18 bases in the middle. This CDR3 is CASSLRTGQRPQHF. CDR3 in DNA: TGTGCCAGCAGCCTACGTACCGGACAGAGGCCCCAGCATTTT.

The table lists this clonotype with a few counts. The genes are TRBV19 and TRBJ2-7; 8 positions match TRBD2. J gave up 7 bases and V 5 bases, and 4 bases lay outside the gene matches. CDR3 length: 12 amino acids. Germline lookup yields CDR1 LNHDA and CDR2 SQIVND (reference sequence). The DNA for the CDR3 is TGTGCCAGTAGTCCTAGCGGGTTGGAGCAGTACTTC. Encoded protein: CASSPSGLEQYF.

This rearrangement joins TRBV27 to TRBJ2-3; D may be TRBD1 (5 bases). Germline loops: CDR1 MNHEY, CDR2 SMNVEV (reference sequence). V lost 3 bases and J 2 bases, leaving 18 bases between the germline ends. This CDR3 contains 17 residues. CDR3 in DNA: TGTGCCAGCAGTTTGATAGGCAGGGCCTCGTCCACAGATACGCAGTATTTT. It translates to CASSLIGRASSTDTQYF.

This clonotype showed up just a few times. The gene calls are TRBV5-1 and TRBJ1-6; possible D gene TRBD1, 6 bases. CDR3 length equals 15 residues. Germline values: CDR1 SGHRS, CDR2 YFSETQ. V lost 3 bases and J lost 8, with 15 bases in between. The CDR3 nucleotides read TGCGCCAGCAGCTCGGGGGGCGCGGGAGATTCACCCCTCCACTTT. This gives the protein CASSSGGAGDSPLHF.

The gene calls are TRBV4-3 and TRBJ1-1; D perhaps matches TRBD1 (5 bases). This CDR3 has 16 residues. Trimming cost V 0 bases and J 1 base, with 12 bases left between them. Germline assignment: CDR1 LGHNA and CDR2 YSLEER. CDR3 sequence reads: CASSQDHSGRNTEAFF. The CDR3, as DNA: TGCGCCAGCAGCCAAGACCATTCAGGGCGGAACACTGAAGCTTTCTTT.

This chain uses TRBV20-1 with TRBJ2-1; D tentatively reads TRBD1 or TRBD2 (6 bases each). CDR1 DFQATT and CDR2 SNEGSKA come from the germline V gene (reference sequence). V gave up 5 bases and J gave up 8 bases, with 19 bases separating them. The CDR3 runs 14 residues. The CDR3 coding sequence is TGCAGTGCTCAACAGGGACTCAAGGTCTATGAGCAGTTCTTC. Protein product: CSAQQGLKVYEQFF.